The entry that follows covers one TCR beta chain sequence. The CDR3 is 17 residues long. V gave up 4 bases and J gave up 5 bases; unmatched junction bases: 10. The V gene's germline CDR1 is SGHRS and CDR2 YFSETQ. Followed over time, Seattle patients had been enrolled while infection was active. The data stem from a study of blood T cell repertoires in COVID-19. Study as a whole: COVID-19 samples from acute and convalescent phases originated in the United States, Italy and Spain. Sample material is recorded as cDNA or gDNA derived from T cells, B-cell-depleted T cells, or PBMCs.

Original analysis: Amplification of reference gene primers provided the estimated nucleated cell counts. Sequencing was performed with immunoSEQ multiplex PCR; in TCRdb, only in-frame clones are kept and a portion is missing. V and J calls and clone size are given by that table; D and trimming were obtained from the DNA. The repertoire holds 56,000 or so clones, with 89% as singletons. The receptor's source is a woman aged 55-70 years with COVID-19, enrolled during active disease. The chain employs TRBV5-1 and TRBJ2-5; 14 nucleotides align to TRBD2. The sequencing input was peripheral blood. CDR3 in amino acids: CASSPGLAGGRVETQYF. The CDR3 DNA reads as TGCGCCAGCAGCCCCGGACTAGCGGGGGGCCGAGTGGAGACCCAGTACTTC.